Listed here is a single T cell receptor (beta chain). The source of the sample is a study of blood T cell repertoires in COVID-19. Study-level background: Researchers got acute and convalescent COVID-19 samples from the United States, Italy and Spain. Nucleic acid was either cDNA or gDNA, and it came from T cells, B-cell-depleted T cells, or PBMCs.

V lost 0 bases and J 3 bases, leaving 18 bases between the germline ends. The CDR3 length is 18 residues. Germline V gives CDR1 SGHRS, CDR2 YFSETQ. As processed by the authors: Reference gene primers were amplified, and this amplification served to estimate nucleated cell counts. Data came from immunoSEQ multiplex PCR; TCRdb stores just in-frame clones and leaves some out. V and J calls and clone size are given by that table; D and trimming were obtained from the DNA. The sample has about 220,000 clones; around 86% are singletons. Source material: peripheral blood. The gene calls are TRBV5-1 and TRBJ1-4; D possibly corresponds to TRBD1 (5 bases). The sequence came from a human donor in a cohort sampled during active COVID-19. As DNA, the CDR3 is TGCGCCAGCAGCTTGGCCAAAGGGGTCTACATGGCTAATGAAAAACTGTTTTTT. Translated: CASSLAKGVYMANEKLFF.